This T cell receptor beta chain was captured in a study of shared clonotypes between healthy human individuals. Study-level background: The study used three CD4 naive, three CD4 memory, two CD8 naive and one CD8 memory plate per donor.

Sequencing was at deep level. TCRdb's table, derived via immunoSEQ multiplex PCR, lists solely in-frame clones and lacks some. In the table there are over 2 million clones, just under 95% of which are singletons. Whole-study results and caveats: Sequencing depth was expected to affect clonotype sharing among donors.

Worth noting for this clone: The target antigen is unknown.

Naive-designated CD8 cells lacked CD45RO, were positively enriched for CCR7, and omitted terminally differentiated effector memory CD45RA+ cells. Everyone who donated was a Caucasian adult who lived in Nashville, Tennessee. This CDR3 has 17 amino acids. The junction had 13 bases not matched to a gene; V was cut back by 3 bases and J by 3 bases. From germline, CDR1 is SGHDT and CDR2 YYEEEE. The chain employs TRBV5-6 and TRBJ2-5; TRBD2 matches at 8 bases. The sample taken for sequencing was naive CD8+ T cells sorted from blood. This clonotype originated in a man between 18 and 35 years old in good health. CDR3 nucleotide sequence: TGTGCCAGCAGCTACACGACCAAGCGGGAGATGGAAGAGACCCAGTACTTC. Translated, it gives CASSYTTKREMEETQYF.